These T cell receptor beta chains were read from a single sample in a study of T cell responses to AZD1222 COVID-19 vaccine. Clones were read by immunoSEQ multiplex PCR, and TCRdb kept only the in-frame ones, dropping some. The table includes fewer than 110,000 clones, roughly 90% detected once. The material was peripheral blood, obtained on day 0 of AZD1222 vaccination. These TCRs come from an adult in good health. Both conserved end residues are part of each CDR3. A D gene is named only where the DNA matches it firmly. Clone size is shown for a subset of rows, as once, few, many or a class of expanded clone.

DNA: TGTGCCAGCAGTTCCGGGACAGGGATTAGCAATCAGCCCCAGCATTTT; CDR3: CASSSGTGISNQPQHF; size: once; V: TRBV28; J: TRBJ1-5; D: TRBD1
DNA: TGTGCCAGCAGCCAAGCGGACAGGGGCCACGAGCAGTACTTC; CDR3: CASSQADRGHEQYF; size: .; V: TRBV3-1/TRBV3-2; J: TRBJ2-7; D: TRBD1
DNA: TGTGCCAGCAGTGAGGTTGGAAACACTGAAGCTTTCTTT; CDR3: CASSEVGNTEAFF; size: .; V: TRBV6-1; J: TRBJ1-1; D: .
DNA: TGTGCCAGTACCGGGACAGGGGGCCCCCATAGCAATCAGCCCCAGCATTTT; CDR3: CASTGTGGPHSNQPQHF; size: .; V: TRBV19; J: TRBJ1-5; D: TRBD1
DNA: TGCAGTGCCCTCCCATCCTACGAGCAGTACTTC; CDR3: CSALPSYEQYF; size: .; V: TRBV20-1; J: TRBJ2-7; D: .
DNA: TGTGCCAGCAGCTTAGGACCAGGGTCCGGGGAGCTGTTTTTT; CDR3: CASSLGPGSGELFF; size: .; V: TRBV7-2; J: TRBJ2-2; D: .
DNA: TGTGCCAGCAGTCCGGCCGCTAACTATGGCTACACCTTC; CDR3: CASSPAANYGYTF; size: .; V: TRBV28; J: TRBJ1-2; D: .
DNA: TGCGCCAGCAGCCTAACCGGTTCGGGCAATCAGCCCCAGCATTTT; CDR3: CASSLTGSGNQPQHF; size: .; V: TRBV5-1; J: TRBJ1-5; D: .
DNA: TGTGCCAGCAATCAGTACTACGAGCAGTACTTC; CDR3: CASNQYYEQYF; size: .; V: TRBV6-5; J: TRBJ2-7; D: .
DNA: TGCGCCAGCAGCTTTACAGGGGGCCACTACCCTGATGGCTACACCTTC; CDR3: CASSFTGGHYPDGYTF; size: .; V: TRBV5-1; J: TRBJ1-2; D: TRBD1
DNA: TGTGCCAGCAGCGTCGTGACAGGGGAAAACGACGAGCAGTACTTC; CDR3: CASSVVTGENDEQYF; size: .; V: TRBV9; J: TRBJ2-7; D: TRBD1
DNA: TGTGCCTGGAGTTCGGCAGGGGGGCATAGCAATCAGCCCCAGCATTTT; CDR3: CAWSSAGGHSNQPQHF; size: .; V: TRBV30; J: TRBJ1-5; D: TRBD1
DNA: TGTGCCAGCAGCTTATTCTCAGCCAAAAACATTCAGTACTTC; CDR3: CASSLFSAKNIQYF; size: few; V: TRBV13; J: TRBJ2-4; D: .
DNA: TGTGCCTGGAGTGTACCCTCAAAGGGTTCCTACGAGCAGTACTTC; CDR3: CAWSVPSKGSYEQYF; size: .; V: TRBV30; J: TRBJ2-7; D: .
DNA: TGTGCCAGCAGCTTAACCAACAGGGGGCTTGAAGCTTTCTTT; CDR3: CASSLTNRGLEAFF; size: .; V: TRBV11-2; J: TRBJ1-1; D: TRBD1
DNA: TGTGCCAGCAGCTTAGGGTCCGGGCCGGTCTACGAGCAGTACTTC; CDR3: CASSLGSGPVYEQYF; size: .; V: TRBV7-2; J: TRBJ2-7; D: .
DNA: TGTGCCAGCAGTCCGTCGGGACTAGCGGGAGCCGCAAGCGGGGAGCTGTTTTTT; CDR3: CASSPSGLAGAASGELFF; size: .; V: TRBV6-6; J: TRBJ2-2; D: TRBD2
DNA: TGTGCCAGCAGCATCGGACTAGCGGGAGGGCCGTTCGACACCGGGGAGCTGTTTTTT; CDR3: CASSIGLAGGPFDTGELFF; size: .; V: TRBV9; J: TRBJ2-2; D: TRBD2
DNA: TGCGCCAGCAGTGACGGCGGTTCCTACGAGCAGTACTTC; CDR3: CASSDGGSYEQYF; size: .; V: TRBV10-2; J: TRBJ2-7; D: .
DNA: TGTGCCAGCAGCCAAGTTGTAGGACAGTCGGCGTGGCAGTACTTC; CDR3: CASSQVVGQSAWQYF; size: once; V: TRBV3-1/TRBV3-2; J: TRBJ2-7; D: .
DNA: TGTGCCAGCAGCTTAGATAGGGGCCCGAACACTGAAGCTTTCTTT; CDR3: CASSLDRGPNTEAFF; size: .; V: TRBV7-9; J: TRBJ1-1; D: .
DNA: TGTGCCAGCTCGGCTGGCCGGGACAGACCCAATGAGCAGTTCTTC; CDR3: CASSAGRDRPNEQFF; size: .; V: TRBV18; J: TRBJ2-1; D: TRBD1
DNA: TGTGCCAGCAGCACAGACAAGACAGGGCAGAGCTCTGGAAACACCATATATTTT; CDR3: CASSTDKTGQSSGNTIYF; size: few; V: TRBV5-5; J: TRBJ1-3; D: TRBD1
DNA: TGTGCCAGCAGCCCCCCAGGGGCCTATGGCTACACCTTC; CDR3: CASSPPGAYGYTF; size: .; V: TRBV3-1/TRBV3-2; J: TRBJ1-2; D: .
DNA: TGTGCCAGCAGCGGCTCCCAGGGTCGAACCGGGGAGCTGTTTTTT; CDR3: CASSGSQGRTGELFF; size: few; V: TRBV11-2; J: TRBJ2-2; D: .
DNA: TGCGCCAGCAGTGAGACGGGGGAGGGGATCTACGAGCAGTACTTC; CDR3: CASSETGEGIYEQYF; size: .; V: TRBV10-1; J: TRBJ2-7; D: TRBD2
DNA: TGTGCCTGGAGAGCAAAGGGATCAGATACGCAGTATTTT; CDR3: CAWRAKGSDTQYF; size: .; V: TRBV30; J: TRBJ2-3; D: .
DNA: TGTGCCAGCACAGGGGGGTTTGAGCAGTACTTC; CDR3: CASTGGFEQYF; size: once; V: TRBV6-5; J: TRBJ2-7; D: .
DNA: TGTGCCAGCAGCTTAGGCAGGGGTAACTATGGCTACACCTTC; CDR3: CASSLGRGNYGYTF; size: once; V: TRBV7-8; J: TRBJ1-2; D: .
DNA: TGTGCCAGCAGCTTAGGTTCGTTTGGGGCCAACGTCCTGACTTTC; CDR3: CASSLGSFGANVLTF; size: .; V: TRBV7-9; J: TRBJ2-6; D: .
DNA: TGTGCCAGTAGTATATCTTGGGAGTACGAGCAGTACTTC; CDR3: CASSISWEYEQYF; size: .; V: TRBV19; J: TRBJ2-7; D: .
DNA: TGTGCCAGCAGCGTTAGCGGGAGTGGCACCGGGGAGCTGTTTTTT; CDR3: CASSVSGSGTGELFF; size: .; V: TRBV3-1/TRBV3-2; J: TRBJ2-2; D: TRBD2
DNA: TGTGCCAGCAGCTCGGTCGGGCGGGAGGCGGGCGAGCAGTACTTC; CDR3: CASSSVGREAGEQYF; size: .; V: TRBV11-2; J: TRBJ2-7; D: TRBD2
DNA: TGTGCCAGCAGTTTTAGAGCGGGAGCCCGGTATTTT; CDR3: CASSFRAGARYF; size: .; V: TRBV27; J: TRBJ2-3; D: TRBD2
DNA: TGTGCCAGCGGGGGACCATTCCAAAGGGGCAGTGAGCAGTTCTTC; CDR3: CASGGPFQRGSEQFF; size: .; V: TRBV7-8; J: TRBJ2-1; D: .
DNA: TGTGCCAGCAGCGTAGGGAGTAACGCCTACGAGCAGTACTTC; CDR3: CASSVGSNAYEQYF; size: .; V: TRBV9; J: TRBJ2-7; D: .
DNA: TGTGCCAGCAGTGTAGGGACTAGCGGTTCCTACGAGCAGTACTTC; CDR3: CASSVGTSGSYEQYF; size: .; V: TRBV11-2; J: TRBJ2-7; D: TRBD2
DNA: TGTGCCAGCAGTTACTCGGGACTAGCAAGCGCCAAAAACATTCAGTACTTC; CDR3: CASSYSGLASAKNIQYF; size: .; V: TRBV6-2/TRBV6-3; J: TRBJ2-4; D: TRBD2
DNA: TGTGCCATCAGGGGGACGGGACAGGGGTCCTACGAGCAGTACTTC; CDR3: CAIRGTGQGSYEQYF; size: .; V: TRBV10-3; J: TRBJ2-7; D: TRBD1
DNA: TGTGCCAGCAGCCAAGATGGGACTAGCGGCCCCAAGCAGTACTTC; CDR3: CASSQDGTSGPKQYF; size: .; V: TRBV4-2; J: TRBJ2-7; D: TRBD2
DNA: TGTGCCAGCAGCTTAGCGCTGACTAGGTACAATGAGCAGTTCTTC; CDR3: CASSLALTRYNEQFF; size: .; V: TRBV7-9; J: TRBJ2-1; D: .
DNA: TGCAGCGTTGAAGGGGTCAGGGGACCTACTTCGAACACTGAAGCTTTCTTT; CDR3: CSVEGVRGPTSNTEAFF; size: .; V: TRBV29-1; J: TRBJ1-1; D: .
DNA: TGTGCCAGCAGATCGGGGCAGGGGTCCTACAATGAGCAGTTCTTC; CDR3: CASRSGQGSYNEQFF; size: few; V: TRBV28; J: TRBJ2-1; D: .
DNA: TGTGCCAGCAGTTACCGGGAAGCTTTCTTT; CDR3: CASSYREAFF; size: .; V: TRBV6-5; J: TRBJ1-1; D: .
DNA: TGTGCCAGCAGCTTAGAGGGTAGCGGGTTCAGCACAGATACGCAGTATTTT; CDR3: CASSLEGSGFSTDTQYF; size: .; V: TRBV11-2; J: TRBJ2-3; D: TRBD2
DNA: TGTGCCAGCAGCCCAGATGTCGGTAGGGCCAACGTCCTGACTTTC; CDR3: CASSPDVGRANVLTF; size: .; V: TRBV14; J: TRBJ2-6; D: .
DNA: TGTGCCAGCAGTGTCCCCGGCAGTCCGACTGGAAACACCATATATTTT; CDR3: CASSVPGSPTGNTIYF; size: .; V: TRBV2; J: TRBJ1-3; D: .
DNA: TGTGCCAGCAGCGTAGATGGGACATCGAACACTGAAGCTTTCTTT; CDR3: CASSVDGTSNTEAFF; size: .; V: TRBV9; J: TRBJ1-1; D: .
DNA: TGTGCCAGCAGTGTAGACGGGGGCGTCGGCTACACCTTC; CDR3: CASSVDGGVGYTF; size: .; V: TRBV2; J: TRBJ1-2; D: .
DNA: TGCGCCAGCAGCCAGCAGGGTCTGGATCAGCCCCAGCATTTT; CDR3: CASSQQGLDQPQHF; size: .; V: TRBV4-1; J: TRBJ1-5; D: .
DNA: TGTGCCAGCAGCCAAGCAGGGGCCATCTCTGGAAACACCATATATTTT; CDR3: CASSQAGAISGNTIYF; size: .; V: TRBV3-1/TRBV3-2; J: TRBJ1-3; D: .
DNA: TGTGCCAGCAGCTTAGAGAGGCGCACTGAAGCTTTCTTT; CDR3: CASSLERRTEAFF; size: .; V: TRBV11-2; J: TRBJ1-1; D: .
DNA: TGTGCCAGCAGGGGTAGGGGGTCCACCGGGGAGCTGTTTTTT; CDR3: CASRGRGSTGELFF; size: .; V: TRBV6-5; J: TRBJ2-2; D: .
DNA: TGTGCCAGTATTGACAGTTTCAGCAATCAGCCCCAGCATTTT; CDR3: CASIDSFSNQPQHF; size: once; V: TRBV19; J: TRBJ1-5; D: .
DNA: TGTGCCATCAGTCAACAGGGAGGTGAAAAACTGTTTTTT; CDR3: CAISQQGGEKLFF; size: .; V: TRBV10-3; J: TRBJ1-4; D: .
DNA: TGTGCCAGCAACCGGTGGGCGGGAAGGACCTACGAGCAGTACTTC; CDR3: CASNRWAGRTYEQYF; size: .; V: TRBV7-9; J: TRBJ2-7; D: .
DNA: TGTGCCAGCAGCTTATATGGGGGCGCGAACGAGCAGTACTTC; CDR3: CASSLYGGANEQYF; size: .; V: TRBV7-2; J: TRBJ2-7; D: .
DNA: TGTGCCAGTAGCATTCAAGGGACTAGCGGGAGTTTGGTCTACGAGCAGTACTTC; CDR3: CASSIQGTSGSLVYEQYF; size: .; V: TRBV19; J: TRBJ2-7; D: TRBD2
DNA: TGTGCCAGCAGCGTTGGTGACAGACCCTACGAGCAGTACTTC; CDR3: CASSVGDRPYEQYF; size: .; V: TRBV9; J: TRBJ2-7; D: .